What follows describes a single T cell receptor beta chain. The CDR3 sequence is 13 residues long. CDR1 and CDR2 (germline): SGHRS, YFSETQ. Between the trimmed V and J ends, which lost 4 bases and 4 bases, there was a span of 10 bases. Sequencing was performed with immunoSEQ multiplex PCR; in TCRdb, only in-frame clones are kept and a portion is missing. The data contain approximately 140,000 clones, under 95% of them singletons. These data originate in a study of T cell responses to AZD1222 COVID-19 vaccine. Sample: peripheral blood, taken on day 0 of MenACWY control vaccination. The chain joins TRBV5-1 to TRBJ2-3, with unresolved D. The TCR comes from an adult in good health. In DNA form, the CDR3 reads TGCGCCAGCAGCAACCCACCGCCAGATACGCAGTATTTT. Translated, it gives CASSNPPPDTQYF.